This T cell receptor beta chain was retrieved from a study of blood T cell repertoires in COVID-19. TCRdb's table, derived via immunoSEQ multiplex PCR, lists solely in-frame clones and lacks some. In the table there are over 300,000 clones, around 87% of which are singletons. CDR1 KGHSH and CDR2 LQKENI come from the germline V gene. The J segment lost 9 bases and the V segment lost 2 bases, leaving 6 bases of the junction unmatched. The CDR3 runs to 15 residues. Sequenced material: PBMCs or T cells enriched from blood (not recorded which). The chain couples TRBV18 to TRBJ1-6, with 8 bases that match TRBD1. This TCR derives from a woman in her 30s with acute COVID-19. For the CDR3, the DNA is TGTGCCAGCTCACCATTACAGGGGGACAGTTCACCCCTCCACTTT. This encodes CASSPLQGDSSPLHF.